Presented here are 10 T cell receptor beta chains from one specimen sequenced in a study of CD8 T cells in ankylosing spondylitis. Study-wide results and limits: A TCR beta motif of seven or eight highly homologous variants appeared characteristic of ankylosing spondylitis blood.

TCRdb redid the calling of the 5' RACE reads with MiXCR, one entry per CDR3 protein. The sample has some 800,000 distinct CDR3 sequences, 12% seen once. Antigen specificity for these receptors is unknown. Sequenced sample: blood, either unsorted or a sorted T cell fraction (not recorded which). Receptor source: a male donor with ankylosing spondylitis.

This clonotype was seen a handful of times. The chain carries TRBV5-6 and TRBJ1-2; D is unresolved. This CDR3 spans 17 amino acids. Germline CDR1 SGHDT, CDR2 YYEEEE. Between the trimmed V and J ends, which lost 1 base and 3 bases, there was a span of 19 bases. CDR3 in DNA: TGTGCCAGCAGCTTGATGGGAGACGCCCCCCAAGACTATGGCTACACCTTC. Amino acids: CASSLMGDAPQDYGYTF.

In its sample, this clonotype was seen many times. This chain connects TRBV29-1 to TRBJ2-1; 7 positions match TRBD2. The CDR3 covers 16 residues. The trim removed 7 bases at V and 1 base at J, leaving 13 bases unmatched. The germline gives CDR1 SQVTM, CDR2 ANQGSEA. CDR3 in amino acids: CSAVSSASGSYNEQFF. In DNA, the CDR3 is TGCAGCGCCGTTTCGTCAGCTAGCGGTTCCTACAATGAGCAGTTCTTC.

The chain recombines TRBV6-5 with TRBJ1-2; D unresolved. CDR1 MNHEY and CDR2 SVGAGI come from the germline V gene. The CDR3 spans 14 residues. Trimming removed 0 bases at V and 3 bases at J, with 8 bases between. As DNA, the CDR3 is TGTGCCAGCAGTTACTCGCCAGGATACTATGGCTACACCTTC. This codes for CASSYSPGYYGYTF.

A few counts support this clonotype. V usage is TRBV6-5 and J usage is TRBJ2-5, with D possibly TRBD2 on 6 matching bases. Germline values: CDR1 MNHEY, CDR2 SVGAGI. V dropped 4 bases and J dropped 2 bases, with 11 bases sitting between them. The CDR3 has 14 amino acids. The CDR3 DNA reads TGTGCCAGCAGTTGGGACTGGAGGCAAGAGACCCAGTACTTC. Its protein product is CASSWDWRQETQYF.

In its sample, this clonotype was seen a few times. The chain joins TRBV20-1 to TRBJ1-5; D call uncertain. The germline V gene has CDR1 DFQATT and CDR2 SNEGSKA (reference sequence). V dropped 3 bases and J dropped 3 bases, with 6 bases sitting between them. The CDR3 runs 12 residues. The CDR3 spells CSASNPNQPQHF. DNA of the CDR3: TGCAGTGCTAGTAATCCCAATCAGCCCCAGCATTTT.

This clonotype was counted only a few times. This chain uses TRBV20-1 with TRBJ2-7; D is perhaps TRBD1 (6 bases). The V end lost 3 bases, the J end lost 2 bases, and 20 bases lay between the germline ends. Germline V gene lookup returns CDR1 DFQATT and CDR2 SNEGSKA (reference sequence). The CDR3 covers 16 residues. The CDR3 DNA sequence: TGCAGTGCTAGGCCCTACCGTGGGGGCCGTACCTACGAGCAGTACTTC. It yields the protein CSARPYRGGRTYEQYF.

This clonotype appeared a few times. The chain couples TRBV29-1 to TRBJ1-2, with D tentatively TRBD1 (5 bases). Germline CDR1 and CDR2: SQVTM and ANQGSEA. V lost 1 base, J lost 6 bases, and 18 bases lay in between. The CDR3 has 15 residues. The CDR3: CSVEGVGLGDDGYTF. CDR3 DNA: TGCAGCGTTGAAGGTGTAGGGCTAGGGGATGATGGCTACACCTTC.

This clonotype turned up a few times. V is TRBV6-6 and J is TRBJ2-1, with D tentatively TRBD2 (6 bases). Looked up from germline, CDR1 is MNHNY and CDR2 is SVGAGI (reference sequence). V shed 6 bases and J shed 8 bases, with 11 bases lying between them. CDR3 size: 12 residues. CDR3 DNA sequence: TGTGCCAGCAGGGGGACTTACGATGAGCAGTTCTTC. Its translation is CASRGTYDEQFF.

This clonotype has just a few counts. The chain is built from TRBV24-1 and TRBJ2-4, with D possibly being TRBD1 (6 bases). The germline CDR1 and CDR2 sequences are KGHDR and SFDVKD. The CDR3 runs to 19 residues. V was shortened by 2 bases and J by 6 bases, with 25 bases between the two germline ends. The CDR3 protein is CATSDSSLGQGKGRNIQYF. Written as DNA, the CDR3 is TGTGCCACCAGTGATTCAAGTCTCGGGCAGGGGAAAGGGAGAAACATTCAGTACTTC.

This clonotype has just a few counts. The V call is TRBV6-1, the J call TRBJ2-1; 9 bases agree with TRBD1. The CDR3 is made up of 16 amino acids. Trimming cost V 7 bases and J 7 bases; bases outside gene matches: 14. Germline CDR1 is MNHNS and CDR2 is SASEGT. CDR3 nucleotide sequence: TGTGCCAGCAACCCCTGGGGACAGGGATGGTCGAATGAGCAGTTCTTC. Amino acid sequence: CASNPWGQGWSNEQFF.